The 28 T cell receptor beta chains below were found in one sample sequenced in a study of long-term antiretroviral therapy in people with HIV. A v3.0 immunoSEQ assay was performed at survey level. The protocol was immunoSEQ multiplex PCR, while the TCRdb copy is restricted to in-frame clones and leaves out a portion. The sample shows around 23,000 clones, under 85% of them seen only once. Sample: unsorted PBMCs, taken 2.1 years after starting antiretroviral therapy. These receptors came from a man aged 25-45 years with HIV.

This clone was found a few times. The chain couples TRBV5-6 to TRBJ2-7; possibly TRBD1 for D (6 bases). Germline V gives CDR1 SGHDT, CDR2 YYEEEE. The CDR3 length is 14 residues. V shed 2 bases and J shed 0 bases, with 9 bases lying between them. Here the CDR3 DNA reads TGTGCCAGCAGCTTTTTGGACAGCTCCTACGAGCAGTACTTC. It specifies CASSFLDSSYEQYF.

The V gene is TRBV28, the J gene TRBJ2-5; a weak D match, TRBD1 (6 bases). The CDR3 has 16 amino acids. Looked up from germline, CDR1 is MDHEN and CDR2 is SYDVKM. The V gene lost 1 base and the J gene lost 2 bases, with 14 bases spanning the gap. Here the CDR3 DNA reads TGTGCCAGCAGTTTATACAGGGTGTCCCCTCAAGAGACCCAGTACTTC. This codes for CASSLYRVSPQETQYF. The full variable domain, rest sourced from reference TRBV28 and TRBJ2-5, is DVKVTQSSRYLVKRTGEKVFLECVQDMDHENMFWYRQDPGLGLRLIYFSYDVKMKEKGDIPEGYSVSREKKERFSLILESASTNQTSMYLCASSLYRVSPQETQYFGPGTRLLVL.

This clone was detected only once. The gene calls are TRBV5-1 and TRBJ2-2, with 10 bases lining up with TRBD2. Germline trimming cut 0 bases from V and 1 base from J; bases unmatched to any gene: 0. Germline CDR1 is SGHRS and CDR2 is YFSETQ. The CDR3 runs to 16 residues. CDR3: CASSLASGGNTGELFF. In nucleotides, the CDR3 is TGCGCCAGCAGCTTGGCTAGCGGGGGGAACACCGGGGAGCTGTTTTTT.

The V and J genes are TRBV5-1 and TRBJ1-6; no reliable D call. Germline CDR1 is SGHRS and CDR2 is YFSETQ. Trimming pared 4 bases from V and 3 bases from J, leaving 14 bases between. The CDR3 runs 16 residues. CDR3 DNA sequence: TGCGCCAGCAGCAAGGACGGTTCCCTCTATAATTCACCCCTCCACTTT. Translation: CASSKDGSLYNSPLHF.

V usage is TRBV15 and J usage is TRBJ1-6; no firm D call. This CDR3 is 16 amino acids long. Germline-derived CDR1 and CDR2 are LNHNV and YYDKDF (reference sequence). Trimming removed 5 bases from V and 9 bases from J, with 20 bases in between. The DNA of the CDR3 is TGTGCCACCAGCGCCCTTCTAGACCCAAAGGGTTCACCCCTCCACTTT. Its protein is CATSALLDPKGSPLHF.

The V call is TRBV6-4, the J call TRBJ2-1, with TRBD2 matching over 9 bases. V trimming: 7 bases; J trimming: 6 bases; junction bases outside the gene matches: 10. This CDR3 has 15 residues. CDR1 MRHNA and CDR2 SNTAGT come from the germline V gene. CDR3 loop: CASTPLAGQTNEQFF. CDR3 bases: TGTGCCAGCACCCCCCTAGCGGGGCAAACCAATGAGCAGTTCTTC.

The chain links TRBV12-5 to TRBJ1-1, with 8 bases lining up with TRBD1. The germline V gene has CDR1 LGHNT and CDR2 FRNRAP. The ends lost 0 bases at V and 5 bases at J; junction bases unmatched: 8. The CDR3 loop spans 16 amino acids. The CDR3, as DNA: TGTGCTAGTGGTTTGGTCCTTGGACAGGGACAAACTGAAGCTTTCTTT. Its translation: CASGLVLGQGQTEAFF.

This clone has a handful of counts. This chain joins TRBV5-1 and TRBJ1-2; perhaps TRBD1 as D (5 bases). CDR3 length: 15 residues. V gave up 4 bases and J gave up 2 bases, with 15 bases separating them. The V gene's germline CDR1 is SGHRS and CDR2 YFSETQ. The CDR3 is CASSGGTERNYGYTF. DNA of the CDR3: TGCGCCAGCAGCGGAGGGACGGAAAGAAACTATGGCTACACCTTC.

The CDR3 reads CASSLGSGEGKTQYF. CDR3 DNA sequence: TGTGCCAGCAGCTTAGGCAGCGGGGAAGGGAAGACCCAGTACTTC. The chain is built from TRBV11-2 and TRBJ2-5, with TRBD2 identical over 7 bases. CDR3 length equals 15 residues. Trimming cost V 1 base and J 6 bases; bases outside gene matches: 8. Looked up from germline, CDR1 is SGHAT and CDR2 is FQNNGV.

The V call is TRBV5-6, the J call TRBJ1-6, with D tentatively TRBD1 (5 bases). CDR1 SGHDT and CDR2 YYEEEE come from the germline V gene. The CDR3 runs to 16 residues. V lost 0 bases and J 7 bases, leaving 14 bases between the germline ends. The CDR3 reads CASSLDGGTGNSPLHF. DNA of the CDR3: TGTGCCAGCAGCTTGGATGGGGGGACGGGGAATTCACCCCTCCACTTT. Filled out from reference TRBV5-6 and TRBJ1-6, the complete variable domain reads DAGVTQSPTHLIKTRGQQVTLRCSPKSGHDTVSWYQQALGQGPQFIFQYYEEEERQRGNFPDRFSGHQFPNYSSELNVNALLLGDSALYLCASSLDGGTGNSPLHFGNGTRLTVT.

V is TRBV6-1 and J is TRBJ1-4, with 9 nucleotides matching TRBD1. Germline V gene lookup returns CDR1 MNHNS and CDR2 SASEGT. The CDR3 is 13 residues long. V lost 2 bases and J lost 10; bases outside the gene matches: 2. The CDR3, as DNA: TGTGCCAGCAGTGAAACAGGGGGCGTAAAACTGTTTTTT. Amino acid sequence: CASSETGGVKLFF.

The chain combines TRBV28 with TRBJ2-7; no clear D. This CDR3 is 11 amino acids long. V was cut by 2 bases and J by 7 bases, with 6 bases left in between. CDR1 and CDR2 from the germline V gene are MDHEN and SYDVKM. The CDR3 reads CASSLTLEQYF. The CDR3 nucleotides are TGTGCCAGCAGTTTAACGCTAGAGCAGTACTTC.

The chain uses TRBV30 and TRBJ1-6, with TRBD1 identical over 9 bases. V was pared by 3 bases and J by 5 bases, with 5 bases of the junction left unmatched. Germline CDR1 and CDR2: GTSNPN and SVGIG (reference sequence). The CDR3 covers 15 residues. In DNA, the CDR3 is TGTGCCTGGAGCGGACAGGGGATAAATAATTCACCCCTCCACTTT. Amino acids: CAWSGQGINNSPLHF.

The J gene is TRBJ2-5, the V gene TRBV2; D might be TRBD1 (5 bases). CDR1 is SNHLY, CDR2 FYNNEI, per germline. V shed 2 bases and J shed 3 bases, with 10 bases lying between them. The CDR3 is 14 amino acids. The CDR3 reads CASSERQGKETQYF. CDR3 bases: TGTGCCAGCAGTGAACGGCAGGGTAAAGAGACCCAGTACTTC.

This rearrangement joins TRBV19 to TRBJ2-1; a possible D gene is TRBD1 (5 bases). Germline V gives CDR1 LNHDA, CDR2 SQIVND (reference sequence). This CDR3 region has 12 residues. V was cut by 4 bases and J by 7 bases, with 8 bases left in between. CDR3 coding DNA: TGTGCCAGTAGTACAGGGTGGAATGAGCAGTTCTTC. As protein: CASSTGWNEQFF.

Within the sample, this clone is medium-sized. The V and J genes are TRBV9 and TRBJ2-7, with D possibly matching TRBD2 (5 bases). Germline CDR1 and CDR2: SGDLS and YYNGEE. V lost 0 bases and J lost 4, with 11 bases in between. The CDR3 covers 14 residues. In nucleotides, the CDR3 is TGTGCCAGCAGCGTAGAAGGAGGTGGGTACGAGCAGTACTTC. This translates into CASSVEGGGYEQYF.

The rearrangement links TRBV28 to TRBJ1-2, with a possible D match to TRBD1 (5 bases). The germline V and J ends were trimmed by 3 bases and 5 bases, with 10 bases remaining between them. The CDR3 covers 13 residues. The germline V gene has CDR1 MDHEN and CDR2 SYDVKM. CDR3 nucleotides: TGTGCCAGCAGTTTCGGGAAGGGGTATGGCTACACCTTC. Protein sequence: CASSFGKGYGYTF.

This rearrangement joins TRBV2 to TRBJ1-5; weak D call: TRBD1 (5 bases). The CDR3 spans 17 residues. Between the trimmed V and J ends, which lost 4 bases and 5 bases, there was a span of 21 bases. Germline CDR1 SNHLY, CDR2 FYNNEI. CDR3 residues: CASSVHVGGLPYQPQHF. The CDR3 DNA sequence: TGTGCCAGCAGTGTCCATGTTGGGGGACTTCCATATCAGCCCCAGCATTTT.

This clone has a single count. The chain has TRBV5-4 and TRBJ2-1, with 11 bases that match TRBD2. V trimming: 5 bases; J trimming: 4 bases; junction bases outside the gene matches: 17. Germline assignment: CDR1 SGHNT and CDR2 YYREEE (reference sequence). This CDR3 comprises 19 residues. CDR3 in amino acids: CASSAPGLAVETDYNEQFF. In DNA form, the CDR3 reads TGTGCCAGCAGTGCACCGGGACTAGCGGTCGAGACCGATTACAATGAGCAGTTCTTC. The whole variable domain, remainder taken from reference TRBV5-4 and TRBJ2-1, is ETGVTQSPTHLIKTRGQQVTLRCSSQSGHNTVSWYQQALGQGPQFIFQYYREEENGRGNFPPRFSGLQFPNYSSELNVNALELDDSALYLCASSAPGLAVETDYNEQFFGPGTRLTVL.

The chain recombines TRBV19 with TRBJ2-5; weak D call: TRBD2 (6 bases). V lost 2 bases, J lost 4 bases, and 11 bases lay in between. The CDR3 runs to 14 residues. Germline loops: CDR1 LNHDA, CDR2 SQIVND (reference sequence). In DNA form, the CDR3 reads TGTGCCAGTAGTATAAAAAAGGGAGGAGAGACCCAGTACTTC. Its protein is CASSIKKGGETQYF.

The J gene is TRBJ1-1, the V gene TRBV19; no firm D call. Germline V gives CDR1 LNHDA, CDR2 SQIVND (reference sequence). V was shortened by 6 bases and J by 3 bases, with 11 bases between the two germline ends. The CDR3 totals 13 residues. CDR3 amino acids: CASSKYGDTEAFF. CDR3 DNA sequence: TGTGCCAGTAGCAAATATGGGGACACTGAAGCTTTCTTT.

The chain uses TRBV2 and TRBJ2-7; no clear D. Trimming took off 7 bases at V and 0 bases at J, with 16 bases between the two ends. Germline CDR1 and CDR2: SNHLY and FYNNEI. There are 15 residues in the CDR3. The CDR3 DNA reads TGTGCCAGCACCGGAGCGACCCAGAGCTCCTACGAGCAGTACTTC. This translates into CASTGATQSSYEQYF.

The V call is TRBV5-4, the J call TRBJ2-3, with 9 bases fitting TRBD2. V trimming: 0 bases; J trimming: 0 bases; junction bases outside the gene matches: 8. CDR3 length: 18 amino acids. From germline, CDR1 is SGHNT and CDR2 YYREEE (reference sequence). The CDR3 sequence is CASSLAGGGASSTDTQYF. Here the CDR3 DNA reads TGTGCCAGCAGCTTGGCCGGCGGGGGGGCCTCTAGCACAGATACGCAGTATTTT.

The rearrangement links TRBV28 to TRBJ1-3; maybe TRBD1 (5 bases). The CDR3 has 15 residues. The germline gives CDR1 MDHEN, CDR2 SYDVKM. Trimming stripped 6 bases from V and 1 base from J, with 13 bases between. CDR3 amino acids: CASRFPGTSGNTIYF. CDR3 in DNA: TGTGCCAGCAGATTTCCCGGGACTTCTGGAAACACCATATATTTT. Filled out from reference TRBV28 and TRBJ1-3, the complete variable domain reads DVKVTQSSRYLVKRTGEKVFLECVQDMDHENMFWYRQDPGLGLRLIYFSYDVKMKEKGDIPEGYSVSREKKERFSLILESASTNQTSMYLCASRFPGTSGNTIYFGEGSWLTVV.

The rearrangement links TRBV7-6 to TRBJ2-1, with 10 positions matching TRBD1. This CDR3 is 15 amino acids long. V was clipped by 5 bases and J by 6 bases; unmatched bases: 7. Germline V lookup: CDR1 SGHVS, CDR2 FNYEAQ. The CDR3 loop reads CASSPGTGVINEQFF. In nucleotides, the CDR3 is TGTGCCAGCAGCCCCGGGACAGGGGTAATCAATGAGCAGTTCTTC.

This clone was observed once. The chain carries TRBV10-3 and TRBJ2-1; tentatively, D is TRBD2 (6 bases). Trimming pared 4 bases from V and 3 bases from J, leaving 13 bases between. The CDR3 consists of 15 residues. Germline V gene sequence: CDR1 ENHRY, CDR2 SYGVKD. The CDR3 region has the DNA TGTGCCATCAGTGGCCCGGGGGATAACTACAATGAGCAGTTCTTC. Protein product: CAISGPGDNYNEQFF.

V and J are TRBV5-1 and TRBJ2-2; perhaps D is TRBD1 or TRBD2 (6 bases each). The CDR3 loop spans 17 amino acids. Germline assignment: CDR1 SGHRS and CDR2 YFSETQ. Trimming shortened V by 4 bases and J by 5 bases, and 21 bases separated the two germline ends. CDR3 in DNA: TGCGCCAGCAGCCCAACGGGGGCCAAAATGAGGACCGGGGAGCTGTTTTTT. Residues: CASSPTGAKMRTGELFF.

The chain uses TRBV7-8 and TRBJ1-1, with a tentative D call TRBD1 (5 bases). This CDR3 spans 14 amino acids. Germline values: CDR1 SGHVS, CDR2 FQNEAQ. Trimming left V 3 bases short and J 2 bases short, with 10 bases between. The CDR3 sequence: CASSLAGSNTEAFF. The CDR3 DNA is TGTGCCAGCAGCTTGGCAGGGTCCAACACTGAAGCTTTCTTT.